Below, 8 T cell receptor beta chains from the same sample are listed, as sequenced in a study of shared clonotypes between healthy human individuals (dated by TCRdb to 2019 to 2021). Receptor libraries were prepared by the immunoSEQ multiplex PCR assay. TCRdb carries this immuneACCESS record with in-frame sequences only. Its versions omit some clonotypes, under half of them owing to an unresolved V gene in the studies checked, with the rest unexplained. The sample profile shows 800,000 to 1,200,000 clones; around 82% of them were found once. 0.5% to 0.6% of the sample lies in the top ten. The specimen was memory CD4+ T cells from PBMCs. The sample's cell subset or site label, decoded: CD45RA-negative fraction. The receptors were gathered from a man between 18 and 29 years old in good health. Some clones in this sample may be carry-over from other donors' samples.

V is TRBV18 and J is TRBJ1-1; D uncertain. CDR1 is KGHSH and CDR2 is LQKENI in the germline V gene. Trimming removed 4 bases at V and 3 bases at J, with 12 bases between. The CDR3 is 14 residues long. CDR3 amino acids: CASSQTGLDTEAFF. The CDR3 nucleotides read TGTGCCAGCTCACAAACGGGGTTGGACACTGAAGCTTTCTTT.

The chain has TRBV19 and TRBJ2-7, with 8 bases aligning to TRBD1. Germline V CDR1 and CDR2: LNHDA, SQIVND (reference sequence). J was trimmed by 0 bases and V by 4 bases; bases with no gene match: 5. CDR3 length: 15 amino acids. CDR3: CASSTTGESSYEQYF. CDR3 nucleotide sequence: TGTGCCAGTAGTACGACAGGGGAGAGCTCCTACGAGCAGTACTTC.

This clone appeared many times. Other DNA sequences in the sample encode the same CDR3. This CDR3 is CASSLGPAYEQYF. The CDR3 region has the DNA TGCGCCAGCAGCTTGGGACCCGCCTACGAGCAGTACTTC. The V gene is TRBV5-1, the J gene TRBJ2-7; the D is unclear. V was trimmed by 0 bases and J by 2 bases, leaving 6 bases between them. This CDR3 spans 13 amino acids. Germline V gives CDR1 SGHRS, CDR2 YFSETQ.

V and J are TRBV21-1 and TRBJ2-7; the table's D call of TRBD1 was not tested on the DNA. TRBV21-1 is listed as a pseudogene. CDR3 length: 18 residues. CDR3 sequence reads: CASSKLDSTGTGVYEQYF. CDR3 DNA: TGTGCCAGCAGCAAGCTCGATAGCACCGGGACAGGGGTCTACGAGCAGTACTTC.

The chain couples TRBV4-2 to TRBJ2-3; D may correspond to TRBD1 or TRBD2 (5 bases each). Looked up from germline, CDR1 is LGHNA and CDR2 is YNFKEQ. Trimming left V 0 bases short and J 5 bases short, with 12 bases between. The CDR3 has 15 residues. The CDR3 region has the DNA TGTGCCAGCAGCCAAGATCTTGCTGGGGGAGATACGCAGTATTTT. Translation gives CASSQDLAGGDTQYF.

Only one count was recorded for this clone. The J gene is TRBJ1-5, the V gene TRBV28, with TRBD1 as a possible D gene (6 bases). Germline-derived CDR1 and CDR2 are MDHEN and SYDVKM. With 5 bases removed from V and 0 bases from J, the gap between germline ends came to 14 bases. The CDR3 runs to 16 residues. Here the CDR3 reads CASSEINRDSNQPQHF. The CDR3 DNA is TGTGCCAGCAGTGAAATTAACAGGGATAGCAATCAGCCCCAGCATTTT.

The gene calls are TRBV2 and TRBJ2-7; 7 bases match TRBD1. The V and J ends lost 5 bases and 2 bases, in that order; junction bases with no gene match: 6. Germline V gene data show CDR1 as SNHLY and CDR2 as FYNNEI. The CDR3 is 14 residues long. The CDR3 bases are TGTGCCAGCAGTAGGGACAGACTAACCTACGAGCAGTACTTC. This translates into CASSRDRLTYEQYF.

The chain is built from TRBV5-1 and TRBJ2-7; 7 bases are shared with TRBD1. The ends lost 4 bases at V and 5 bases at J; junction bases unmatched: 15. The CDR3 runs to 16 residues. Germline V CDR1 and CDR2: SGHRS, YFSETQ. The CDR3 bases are TGCGCCAGCAGCCCCGGCCCGGGCAGGGGGATAGACGAGCAGTACTTC. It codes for CASSPGPGRGIDEQYF.